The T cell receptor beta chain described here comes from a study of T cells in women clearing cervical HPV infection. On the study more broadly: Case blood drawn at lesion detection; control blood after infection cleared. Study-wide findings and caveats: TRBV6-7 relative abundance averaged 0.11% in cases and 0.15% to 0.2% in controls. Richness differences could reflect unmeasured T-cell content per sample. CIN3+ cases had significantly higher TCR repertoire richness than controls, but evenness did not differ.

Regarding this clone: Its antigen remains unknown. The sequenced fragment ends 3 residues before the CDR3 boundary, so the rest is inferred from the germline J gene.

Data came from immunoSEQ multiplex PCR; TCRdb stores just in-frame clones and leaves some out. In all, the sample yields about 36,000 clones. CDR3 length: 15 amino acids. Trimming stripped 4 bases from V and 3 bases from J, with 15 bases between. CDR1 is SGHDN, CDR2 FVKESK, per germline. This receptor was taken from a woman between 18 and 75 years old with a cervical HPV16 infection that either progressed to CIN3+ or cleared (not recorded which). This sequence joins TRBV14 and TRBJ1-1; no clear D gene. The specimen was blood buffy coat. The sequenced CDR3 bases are TGTGCCAGCAGCCCGTTAAACCTACTGGACACTGAA. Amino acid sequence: CASSPLNLLDTE. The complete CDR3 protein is CASSPLNLLDTEAFF.